This passage covers 10 T cell receptor beta chains from one sample sequenced in a study of T-cell reconstitution after alpha-beta-depleted transplantation in children (TCRdb year 2016). The library was made by PCR. The data were produced on an Illumina HiSeq 2500. TCR libraries were prepared with molecular barcoding, using unique molecular identifiers to normalize TCRbeta repertoire quantification. The raw public reads went through TCRdb reprocessing: fastp at Q25, MiXCR clone calling, in-frame beta chains kept. CDR3 protein sequences are deduplicated, and each keeps its most common genes and DNA. In all, the sample holds some 340,000 distinct CDR3 sequences, and around a tenth of those were seen once. 2% to 2.5% of the sample is in the top ten clones. The sample here was PBMCs from the stem cell graft donor, taken from the stem cell graft. These receptors all stem from a human donor who donated a stem cell graft to a child with acute lymphoblastic leukemia.

This clonotype was seen ten or more times. CDR3 region: CSVEGDRSSYEQYF. The CDR3 DNA reads TGCAGCGTTGAAGGGGACCGTAGCTCCTACGAGCAGTACTTC. This chain uses TRBV29-1 with TRBJ2-7; tentatively, D is TRBD1 or TRBD2 (5 bases each). The V end was cut by 1 base, the J end by 0 bases, with 10 bases between. Germline lookup yields CDR1 SQVTM and CDR2 ANQGSEA. The CDR3 sequence is 14 residues long.

This clonotype has only a few counts. This chain's CDR3 is CASRQQGGDYEQYF. In DNA form, the CDR3 reads TGTGCCAGCAGACAACAGGGAGGGGATTACGAGCAGTACTTC. The chain couples TRBV13 to TRBJ2-7; possibly TRBD2 for D (7 bases). The germline V gene has CDR1 PRHDT and CDR2 FYEKMQ (reference sequence). CDR3 length: 14 amino acids. V was cut by 6 bases and J by 4 bases, with 16 bases left in between.

This clonotype was counted at least ten times. The chain employs TRBV12-3 or TRBV12-4 and TRBJ2-1; tentatively, D is TRBD1 (6 bases). The ends were cut back, 1 base at V and 3 bases at J, with 7 bases in the middle. CDR3 length equals 14 residues. DNA of the CDR3: TGTGCCAGCAGTTTAGAGGGGGACTACAATGAGCAGTTCTTC. Translated: CASSLEGDYNEQFF.

The chain uses TRBV7-2 and TRBJ1-2; D is perhaps TRBD1 (6 bases). The germline gives CDR1 SGHTA, CDR2 FQGNSA. Trimming stripped 2 bases from V and 9 bases from J, with 13 bases between. This CDR3 region has 13 residues. The DNA for the CDR3 is TGTGCCAGCAGCTTATCCCTAGGGGGACGCTACACCTTC. It translates to CASSLSLGGRYTF.

The sample holds many counts of this clonotype. The chain has TRBV5-1 and TRBJ2-1, with a weak D call TRBD1 (9 bases). This CDR3 region has 16 residues. Germline V CDR1 and CDR2: SGHRS, YFSETQ. Trimming stripped 4 bases from V and 4 bases from J, with 18 bases between. This CDR3 reads CASSPGGTGSYNEQFF. Here the CDR3 DNA reads TGCGCCAGCAGCCCGGGAGGGACAGGGAGTTACAATGAGCAGTTCTTC.

This CDR3 is CASSSPQRGESSYNEQFF. In nucleotides, the CDR3 is TGTGCCAGCAGCTCGCCCCAGAGGGGCGAGAGCTCCTACAATGAGCAGTTCTTC. The V gene is TRBV11-1, the J gene TRBJ2-1, with D possibly being TRBD1 or TRBD2 (5 bases each). The germline V and J ends were trimmed by 4 bases and 0 bases, with 19 bases remaining between them. The CDR3 is made up of 18 amino acids. Looked up from germline, CDR1 is SGHAT and CDR2 is FQDESV (reference sequence).

CDR3 in DNA: TGTGCCAGCAGCCAAGATCACCCTAGCGGGAGGTCCTACGAGCAGTACTTC. The encoded protein is CASSQDHPSGRSYEQYF. This chain uses TRBV4-2 with TRBJ2-7; 11 bases align to TRBD2. From germline, CDR1 is LGHNA and CDR2 YNFKEQ. This CDR3 region has 17 residues. Trimming cost V 0 bases and J 1 base; bases outside gene matches: 5.

The rearrangement links TRBV7-8 to TRBJ1-2; 7 nucleotides line up with TRBD1. The length of the CDR3 is 16 residues. The trim removed 4 bases at V and 3 bases at J, leaving 11 bases unmatched. From germline, CDR1 is SGHVS and CDR2 FQNEAQ. The chain's CDR3 is CASSSPLQGWDYGYTF. Written as DNA, the CDR3 is TGTGCCAGCAGCTCCCCGCTACAGGGGTGGGACTATGGCTACACCTTC.

This chain connects TRBV5-6 to TRBJ1-2; tentative D call: TRBD1 (5 bases). Germline V gene data show CDR1 as SGHDT and CDR2 as YYEEEE. Trimming cost V 4 bases and J 3 bases, with 13 bases left between them. The CDR3 runs to 14 residues. CDR3 residues: CASSQFVGDYGYTF. DNA for the CDR3: TGTGCCAGCAGCCAATTTGTGGGGGACTATGGCTACACCTTC.

This chain links TRBV18 with TRBJ1-1; D might be TRBD1 (5 bases). CDR3 length: 15 residues. The V gene lost 6 bases and the J gene lost 2 bases, with 16 bases spanning the gap. Looked up from germline, CDR1 is KGHSH and CDR2 is LQKENI. CDR3 residues: CASSTGQGRNTEAFF. The CDR3 nucleotides are TGTGCCAGCTCGACGGGCCAGGGTAGAAACACTGAAGCTTTCTTT.